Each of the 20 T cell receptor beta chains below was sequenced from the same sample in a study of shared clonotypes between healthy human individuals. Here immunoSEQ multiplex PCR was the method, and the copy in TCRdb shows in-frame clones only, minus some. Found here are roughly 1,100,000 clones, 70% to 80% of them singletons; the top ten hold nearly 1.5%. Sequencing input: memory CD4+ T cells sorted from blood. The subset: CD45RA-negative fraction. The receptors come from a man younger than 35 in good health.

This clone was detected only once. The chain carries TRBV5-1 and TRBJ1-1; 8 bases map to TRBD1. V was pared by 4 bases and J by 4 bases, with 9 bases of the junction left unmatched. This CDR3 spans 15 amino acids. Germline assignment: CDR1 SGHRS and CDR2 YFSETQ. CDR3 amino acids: CASSPIQGGGTEAFF. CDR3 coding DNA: TGCGCCAGCAGCCCCATACAGGGGGGCGGCACTGAAGCTTTCTTT. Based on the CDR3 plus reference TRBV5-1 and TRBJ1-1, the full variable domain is KAGVTQTPRYLIKTRGQQVTLSCSPISGHRSVSWYQQTPGQGLQFLFEYFSETQRNKGNFPGRFSGRQFSNSRSEMNVSTLELGDSALYLCASSPIQGGGTEAFFGQGTRLTVV.

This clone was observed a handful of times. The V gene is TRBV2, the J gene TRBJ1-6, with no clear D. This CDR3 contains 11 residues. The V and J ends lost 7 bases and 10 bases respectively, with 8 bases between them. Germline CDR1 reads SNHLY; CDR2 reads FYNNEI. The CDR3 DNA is TGTGCCAGCAAGGGTGACTCACCCCTCCACTTT. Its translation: CASKGDSPLHF.

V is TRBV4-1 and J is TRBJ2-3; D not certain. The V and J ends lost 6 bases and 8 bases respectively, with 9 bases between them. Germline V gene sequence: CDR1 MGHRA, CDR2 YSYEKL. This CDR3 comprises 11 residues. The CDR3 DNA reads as TGCGCCAGCAGGGGCCAGCGTACGCAGTATTTT. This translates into CASRGQRTQYF.

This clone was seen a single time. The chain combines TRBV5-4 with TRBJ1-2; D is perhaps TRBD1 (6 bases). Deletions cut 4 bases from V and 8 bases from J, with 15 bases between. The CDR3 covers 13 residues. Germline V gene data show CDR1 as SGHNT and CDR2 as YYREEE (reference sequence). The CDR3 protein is CASSVQGARGYTF. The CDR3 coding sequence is TGTGCCAGCAGCGTACAGGGCGCCAGGGGCTACACCTTC.

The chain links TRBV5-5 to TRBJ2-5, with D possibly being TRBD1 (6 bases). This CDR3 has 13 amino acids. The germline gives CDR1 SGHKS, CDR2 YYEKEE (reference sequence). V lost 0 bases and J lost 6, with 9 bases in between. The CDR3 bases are TGTGCCAGCAGCTTGGAAGGGGGAAAGACCCAGTACTTC. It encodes CASSLEGGKTQYF.

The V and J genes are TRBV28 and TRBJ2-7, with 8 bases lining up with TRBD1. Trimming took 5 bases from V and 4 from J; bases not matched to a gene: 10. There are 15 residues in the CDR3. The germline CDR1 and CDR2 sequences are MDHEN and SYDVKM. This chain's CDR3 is CASSPQDRAGYEQYF. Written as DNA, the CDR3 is TGTGCCAGCAGTCCCCAGGACAGGGCTGGGTACGAGCAGTACTTC.

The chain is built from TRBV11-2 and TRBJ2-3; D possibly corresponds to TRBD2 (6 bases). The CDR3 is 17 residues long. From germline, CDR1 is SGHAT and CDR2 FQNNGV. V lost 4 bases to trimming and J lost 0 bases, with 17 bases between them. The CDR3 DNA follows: TGTGCCAGCAGCTATGAACTAGCCGAAGTTAGCACAGATACGCAGTATTTT. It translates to CASSYELAEVSTDTQYF.

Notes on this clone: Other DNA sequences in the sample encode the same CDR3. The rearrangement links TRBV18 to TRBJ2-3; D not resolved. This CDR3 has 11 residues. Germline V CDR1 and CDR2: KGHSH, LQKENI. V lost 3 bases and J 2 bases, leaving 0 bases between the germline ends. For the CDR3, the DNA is TGTGCCAGCTCACCCACAGATACGCAGTATTTT. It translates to CASSPTDTQYF.

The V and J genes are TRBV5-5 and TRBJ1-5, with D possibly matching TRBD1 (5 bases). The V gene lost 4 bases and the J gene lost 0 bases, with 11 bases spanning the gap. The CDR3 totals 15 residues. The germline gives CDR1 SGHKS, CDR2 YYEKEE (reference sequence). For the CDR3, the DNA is TGTGCCAGCAGCCTCGGGACTGGTAGCAATCAGCCCCAGCATTTT. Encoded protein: CASSLGTGSNQPQHF.

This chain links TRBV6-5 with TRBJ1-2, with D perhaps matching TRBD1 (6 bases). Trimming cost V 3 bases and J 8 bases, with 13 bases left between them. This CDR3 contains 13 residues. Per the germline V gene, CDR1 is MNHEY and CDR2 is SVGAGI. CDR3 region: CASSYLGARGYTF. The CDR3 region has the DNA TGTGCCAGCAGTTATCTGGGGGCGCGAGGCTACACCTTC.

The CDR3 here is CASSGTRGNTIYF. The DNA of the CDR3 is TGTGCCAGCAGTGGGACACGAGGAAACACCATATATTTT. The chain combines TRBV2 with TRBJ1-3; possible D gene TRBD1, 5 bases. There are 13 residues in the CDR3. V was cut by 4 bases and J by 4 bases, with 8 bases left in between. CDR1 is SNHLY, CDR2 FYNNEI, per germline.

The DNA of the CDR3 is TGTGCCAGCAGTGAAGGGCCAGGGTCGGGTTACGAGCAGTACTTC. As protein: CASSEGPGSGYEQYF. The genes are TRBV2 and TRBJ2-7; D may be TRBD1 (5 bases). This CDR3 is built from 15 residues. CDR1 is SNHLY and CDR2 is FYNNEI in the germline V gene. V lost 1 base and J lost 4, with 14 bases in between.

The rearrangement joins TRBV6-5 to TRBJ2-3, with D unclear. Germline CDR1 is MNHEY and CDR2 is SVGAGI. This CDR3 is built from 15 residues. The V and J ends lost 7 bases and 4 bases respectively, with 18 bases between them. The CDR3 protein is CASMKTPERSDTQYF. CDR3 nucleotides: TGTGCCAGCATGAAAACTCCCGAGAGATCAGATACGCAGTATTTT.

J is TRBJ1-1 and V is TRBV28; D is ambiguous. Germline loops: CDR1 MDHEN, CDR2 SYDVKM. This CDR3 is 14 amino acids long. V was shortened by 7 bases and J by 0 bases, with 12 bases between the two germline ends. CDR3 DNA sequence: TGTGCCAGCATGGCGATAGGGATGAACACTGAAGCTTTCTTT. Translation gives CASMAIGMNTEAFF.

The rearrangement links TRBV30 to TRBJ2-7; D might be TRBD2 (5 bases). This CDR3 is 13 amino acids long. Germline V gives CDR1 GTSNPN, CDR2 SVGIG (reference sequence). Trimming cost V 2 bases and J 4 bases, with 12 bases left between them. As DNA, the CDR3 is TGTGCCTGGAGTCTTCCGGGAAGATACGAGCAGTACTTC. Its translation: CAWSLPGRYEQYF. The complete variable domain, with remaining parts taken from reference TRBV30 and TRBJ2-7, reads SQTIHQWPATLVQPVGSPLSLECTVEGTSNPNLYWYRQAAGRGLQLLFYSVGIGQISSEVPQNLSASRPQDRQFILSSKKLLLSDSGFYLCAWSLPGRYEQYFGPGTRLTVT.

CDR3 protein: CASSPPVPQETQYF. The CDR3 DNA sequence: TGTGCCAGCTCCCCTCCCGTTCCCCAAGAGACCCAGTACTTC. The J gene is TRBJ2-5, the V gene TRBV18; D not resolved. CDR1 is KGHSH, CDR2 LQKENI, per germline. Trimming cost V 6 bases and J 1 base, with 12 bases left between them. CDR3 length: 14 amino acids.

CDR3 sequence reads: CASSRGQGPYEQYF. DNA for the CDR3: TGTGCCAGCAGCAGGGGACAGGGTCCCTACGAGCAGTACTTC. This chain uses TRBV7-9 with TRBJ2-5, with 9 bases matching TRBD1. TRBJ2-7 explains the end of the DNA better; the J call may be wrong. There are 14 residues in the CDR3. CDR1 is SEHNR, CDR2 FQNEAQ, per germline (reference sequence).

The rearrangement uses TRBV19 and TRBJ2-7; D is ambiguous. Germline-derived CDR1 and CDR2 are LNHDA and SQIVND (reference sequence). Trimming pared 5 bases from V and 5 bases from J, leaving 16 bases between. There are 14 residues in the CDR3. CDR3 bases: TGTGCCAGTAGTCTCATACAAAACGGCGACGAGCAGTACTTC. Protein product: CASSLIQNGDEQYF.

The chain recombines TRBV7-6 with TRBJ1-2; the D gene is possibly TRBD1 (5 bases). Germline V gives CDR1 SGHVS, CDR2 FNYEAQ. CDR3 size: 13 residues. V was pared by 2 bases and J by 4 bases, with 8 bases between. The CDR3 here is CASSLTQGYGYTF. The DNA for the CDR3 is TGTGCCAGCAGCTTAACGCAGGGCTATGGCTACACCTTC.

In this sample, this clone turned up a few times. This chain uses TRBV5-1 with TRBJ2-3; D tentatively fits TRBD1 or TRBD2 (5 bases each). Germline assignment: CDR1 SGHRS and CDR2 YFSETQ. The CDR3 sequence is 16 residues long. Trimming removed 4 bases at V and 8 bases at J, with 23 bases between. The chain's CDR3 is CASSLETAVNGGTQYF. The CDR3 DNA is TGCGCCAGCAGCCTCGAGACAGCAGTAAACGGAGGTACGCAGTATTTT.